What follows is one TCR beta chain and its context. These data originate in a study of blood T cell repertoires in COVID-19. Study-level information: Researchers got acute and convalescent COVID-19 samples from the United States, Italy and Spain.

With 5 bases clipped from V and 2 bases from J, the junction kept 5 bases outside the gene matches. The CDR3 runs 14 residues. CDR1 and CDR2 from the germline V gene are SEHNR and FQNEAQ (reference sequence). Study members were between about 18 and 89 years old and lived in fewer than 30 US regions. Libraries were prepared by immunoSEQ multiplex PCR; TCRdb keeps only in-frame clonotypes and omits some of them. The sample comprises under 200,000 clones, 80% of which are singletons, and 3.4% rests with the top ten. The sequencing sample was made of PBMCs or T cells enriched from blood (not recorded which). The gene calls are TRBV7-9 and TRBJ2-5; 7 nucleotides line up with TRBD2. This receptor was obtained from a woman aged 55-70 years who had recovered from COVID-19. CDR3 in DNA: TGTGCCAGCAGCCTAGGGGACTATCAAGAGACCCAGTACTTC. Amino acid sequence: CASSLGDYQETQYF.